Below, 25 T cell receptor beta chains from the same sample are listed, as sequenced in a study of OX40 agonist ivuxolimab in advanced cancers. Clones were sequenced by immunoSEQ multiplex PCR, and TCRdb holds only the in-frame ones, with some missing. The data hold tens of thousands of clones, with 65% to 85% observed a single time. Material: CD4+ or CD8+ T cells sorted from blood, obtained in a trial of the OX40 agonist ivuxolimab. These receptors all stem from an adult with an advanced solid tumor such as melanoma, head and neck, liver or kidney cancer.

The chain has TRBV19 and TRBJ1-2; D may be TRBD1 (5 bases). Germline CDR1 LNHDA, CDR2 SQIVND (reference sequence). V lost 5 bases to trimming and J lost 2 bases, with 18 bases between them. This CDR3 has 16 residues. Here the CDR3 reads CASSPSGGMTNYGYTF. The CDR3 nucleotides are TGTGCCAGTAGTCCTTCCGGGGGTATGACGAACTATGGCTACACCTTC. Together with reference TRBV19 and TRBJ1-2, the CDR3 gives the full variable domain: DGGITQSPKYLFRKEGQNVTLSCEQNLNHDAMYWYRQDPGQGLRLIYYSQIVNDFQKGDIAEGYSVSREKKESFPLTVTSAQKNPTAFYLCASSPSGGMTNYGYTFGSGTRLTVV.

This sequence joins TRBV4-1 and TRBJ2-5; D unresolved. This CDR3 spans 14 amino acids. The ends were cut back, 2 bases at V and 1 base at J, with 8 bases in the middle. Germline V lookup: CDR1 MGHRA, CDR2 YSYEKL. CDR3 region: CASSQTNTQETQYF. The CDR3 nucleotides are TGCGCCAGCAGCCAAACGAATACCCAAGAGACCCAGTACTTC.

This chain connects TRBV6-1 to TRBJ2-2; perhaps D is TRBD1 or TRBD2 (6 bases each). This CDR3 region has 13 residues. Trimming left V 10 bases short and J 5 bases short, with 14 bases between. CDR1 MNHNS and CDR2 SASEGT come from the germline V gene. The CDR3 DNA sequence: TGTGCCACGAGGGGGAGGCGGACCGGGGAGCTGTTTTTT. Amino acid sequence: CATRGRRTGELFF.

V is TRBV27 and J is TRBJ2-1; D ambiguous. V was shortened by 6 bases and J by 0 bases, with 3 bases between the two germline ends. The germline V gene encodes CDR1 MNHEY and CDR2 SMNVEV (reference sequence). The CDR3 is 12 amino acids. For the CDR3, the DNA is TGTGCCAGCAGGAGCTCCTACAATGAGCAGTTCTTC. Amino acids: CASRSSYNEQFF.

A note on this clone: At the DNA level, this CDR3 is encoded by other sequences in the same sample as well. The CDR3 DNA is TGTGCCAGCAGCGAGGGACAGGGGAGCTCCTACGAGCAGTACTTC. Translated, it gives CASSEGQGSSYEQYF. The rearrangement links TRBV9 to TRBJ2-7, with 10 bases fitting TRBD1. After removal of 3 bases from V and 0 bases from J, the junction contained 3 bases not matched to a gene. Per the germline V gene, CDR1 is SGDLS and CDR2 is YYNGEE. The CDR3 is 15 residues long.

The chain is built from TRBV2 and TRBJ2-7, with TRBD1 matching 10 bases. V dropped 5 bases and J dropped 4; count of bases not matched to a gene: 2. Germline-derived CDR1 and CDR2 are SNHLY and FYNNEI. There are 13 residues in the CDR3. CDR3 nucleotides: TGTGCCAGCAGTCGACAGGGGGCTTACGAGCAGTACTTC. It translates to CASSRQGAYEQYF. The whole variable domain, remainder taken from reference TRBV2 and TRBJ2-7, is EPEVTQTPSHQVTQMGQEVILRCVPISNHLYFYWYRQILGQKVEFLVSFYNNEISEKSEIFDDQFSVERPDGSNFTLKIRSTKLEDSAMYFCASSRQGAYEQYFGPGTRLTVT.

The chain joins TRBV29-1 to TRBJ1-1; TRBD1 is a possible D gene (5 bases). The CDR3 extends over 12 amino acids. The V end lost 0 bases, the J end lost 11 bases, and 13 bases lay between the germline ends. Germline V CDR1 and CDR2: SQVTM, ANQGSEA. The CDR3 DNA reads as TGCAGCGTTGAAGACCGGACAATCGGGGCTTTCTTT. This codes for CSVEDRTIGAFF.

The rearrangement links TRBV6-4 to TRBJ2-3; D perhaps matches TRBD2 (7 bases). Deletions cut 6 bases from V and 2 bases from J, with 12 bases between. CDR1 and CDR2 from the germline V gene are MRHNA and SNTAGT. The length of the CDR3 is 14 residues. CDR3 sequence reads: CASSDGGPTDTQYF. CDR3 DNA sequence: TGTGCCAGCAGCGACGGGGGGCCCACAGATACGCAGTATTTT.

The sample holds a few counts of this clone. The V call is TRBV5-8, the J call TRBJ2-2; 14 bases align to TRBD2. V lost 3 bases to trimming and J lost 1 base; unmatched junction nucleotides: 8. The CDR3 has 19 amino acids. The germline gives CDR1 SGHTS, CDR2 YDEGEE. CDR3: CASSSSGTSGSWNTGELFF. DNA of the CDR3: TGTGCCAGCAGCTCCTCCGGGACTAGCGGGAGCTGGAACACCGGGGAGCTGTTTTTT.

V usage is TRBV7-2 and J usage is TRBJ2-5, with 8 positions matching TRBD2. The J segment lost 1 base and the V segment lost 2 bases, leaving 3 bases of the junction unmatched. The CDR3 spans 15 residues. From germline, CDR1 is SGHTA and CDR2 FQGNSA. The CDR3 sequence: CASSLNSGSQETQYF. CDR3 in DNA: TGTGCCAGCAGCTTAAACAGCGGGAGCCAAGAGACCCAGTACTTC.

The chain links TRBV18 to TRBJ2-7; D possibly matches TRBD1 or TRBD2 (5 bases each). V lost 3 bases and J 7 bases, leaving 16 bases between the germline ends. Germline-derived CDR1 and CDR2 are KGHSH and LQKENI. The length of the CDR3 is 14 residues. CDR3 protein: CASSPLGGGKEQYF. CDR3 nucleotide sequence: TGTGCCAGCTCACCCCTTGGGGGTGGGAAGGAGCAGTACTTC.

This chain joins TRBV4-3 and TRBJ2-1; 8 bases fit TRBD2. CDR3 length equals 14 residues. After removal of 0 bases from V and 10 bases from J, the junction contained 5 bases not matched to a gene. Germline V gene sequence: CDR1 LGHNA, CDR2 YSLEER. Here the CDR3 DNA reads TGCGCCAGCAGCCAAGAAGGGACTAGGACCGAGCAGTTCTTC. It translates to CASSQEGTRTEQFF.

This chain connects TRBV10-3 to TRBJ1-3; D is perhaps TRBD1 (5 bases). CDR1 and CDR2 (germline): ENHRY, SYGVKD. Trimming removed 0 bases at V and 0 bases at J, with 9 bases between. This CDR3 contains 16 residues. CDR3 sequence (DNA): TGTGCCATCAGTGAGTCGGGGGGGATCTCTGGAAACACCATATATTTT. This codes for CAISESGGISGNTIYF.

J is TRBJ1-2 and V is TRBV4-2; 9 bases line up with TRBD1. Per the germline V gene, CDR1 is LGHNA and CDR2 is YNFKEQ. This CDR3 comprises 13 residues. The ends lost 6 bases at V and 5 bases at J; junction bases unmatched: 4. The CDR3 loop reads CASRLGTGYGYTF. For the CDR3, the DNA is TGTGCCAGCAGACTAGGGACAGGGTATGGCTACACCTTC.

The chain carries TRBV9 and TRBJ2-3; D is perhaps TRBD2 (6 bases). This CDR3 is 12 amino acids long. The V gene lost 3 bases and the J gene lost 6 bases, with 8 bases spanning the gap. Germline loops: CDR1 SGDLS, CDR2 YYNGEE. The CDR3 region has the DNA TGTGCCAGCAGCGGGGAGGCCGATACGCAGTATTTT. This sequence encodes CASSGEADTQYF.

The sample holds a few counts of this clone. This chain links TRBV29-1 with TRBJ1-1, with 8 positions matching TRBD1. This CDR3 has 12 residues. Germline loops: CDR1 SQVTM, CDR2 ANQGSEA. V lost 3 bases to trimming and J lost 6 bases; unmatched junction nucleotides: 3. CDR3 DNA sequence: TGCAGCGTTGACAGGGGGCGAGCTGAAGCTTTCTTT. Residues: CSVDRGRAEAFF.

CDR3 sequence (DNA): TGTGCCAGCAGCTTTGATTCTGCCGATGGCTACACCTTC. This gives the protein CASSFDSADGYTF. The V call is TRBV7-3, the J call TRBJ1-2; D remains ambiguous. The V and J ends lost 3 bases and 6 bases respectively, with 11 bases between them. Germline V lookup: CDR1 SGHTA, CDR2 FQGTGA. The length of the CDR3 is 13 residues.

This clone occurred once. The V call is TRBV5-5, the J call TRBJ1-2; no firm D call. The V end was cut by 0 bases, the J end by 4 bases, with 10 bases between. Per the germline V gene, CDR1 is SGHKS and CDR2 is YYEKEE (reference sequence). The CDR3 is 14 residues long. The CDR3 DNA is TGTGCCAGCAGCTTGGCCTCAGGACCCTATGGCTACACCTTC. Amino acid sequence: CASSLASGPYGYTF. Drawing the rest from reference TRBV5-5 and TRBJ1-2, the complete variable domain is DAGVTQSPTHLIKTRGQQVTLRCSPISGHKSVSWYQQVLGQGPQFIFQYYEKEERGRGNFPDRFSARQFPNYSSELNVNALLLGDSALYLCASSLASGPYGYTFGSGTRLTVV.

The V and J genes are TRBV5-1 and TRBJ1-4; no clear D gene. The CDR3 totals 12 residues. Trimming stripped 4 bases from V and 4 bases from J, with 5 bases between. CDR1 is SGHRS, CDR2 YFSETQ, per germline. CDR3 bases: TGCGCCAGCAGCGTTAATAATGAAAAACTGTTTTTT. Protein: CASSVNNEKLFF.

This sequence joins TRBV5-1 and TRBJ1-1; D not certain. CDR1 is SGHRS and CDR2 is YFSETQ in the germline V gene. V shed 0 bases and J shed 5 bases, with 14 bases lying between them. The CDR3 runs 15 residues. CDR3 region: CASSLEGSLGTEAFF. CDR3 sequence (DNA): TGCGCCAGCAGCTTGGAAGGGTCCCTTGGAACTGAAGCTTTCTTT. The full variable domain, its missing parts supplied by reference TRBV5-1 and TRBJ1-1, is KAGVTQTPRYLIKTRGQQVTLSCSPISGHRSVSWYQQTPGQGLQFLFEYFSETQRNKGNFPGRFSGRQFSNSRSEMNVSTLELGDSALYLCASSLEGSLGTEAFFGQGTRLTVV.

The rearrangement uses TRBV7-8 and TRBJ2-3; D remains unclear. Germline V CDR1 and CDR2: SGHVS, FQNEAQ. Trimming stripped 2 bases from V and 10 bases from J, with 16 bases between. This CDR3 contains 14 residues. Written as DNA, the CDR3 is TGTGCCAGCAGCTTAACCGGCGGTGGGCTTGCGCAGTATTTT. It codes for CASSLTGGGLAQYF.

In this sample, this clone turned up once. This chain links TRBV2 with TRBJ2-1, with D maybe TRBD1 (6 bases). The CDR3 has 13 residues. V gave up 7 bases and J gave up 6 bases, with 13 bases separating them. Germline assignment: CDR1 SNHLY and CDR2 FYNNEI. The CDR3 DNA is TGTGCCAGCACTGCCCTAGGGGGCAATGAGCAGTTCTTC. This gives the protein CASTALGGNEQFF.

A few counts support this clone. V gene TRBV19 combines with J gene TRBJ1-2; D is ambiguous. The CDR3 covers 14 residues. Germline CDR1 and CDR2: LNHDA and SQIVND (reference sequence). The V end was cut by 2 bases, the J end by 4 bases, with 11 bases between. The CDR3 DNA reads TGTGCCAGTAGTATATTGTCTCCGTCCTATGGCTACACCTTC. It specifies CASSILSPSYGYTF. Filled out from reference TRBV19 and TRBJ1-2, the complete variable domain reads DGGITQSPKYLFRKEGQNVTLSCEQNLNHDAMYWYRQDPGQGLRLIYYSQIVNDFQKGDIAEGYSVSREKKESFPLTVTSAQKNPTAFYLCASSILSPSYGYTFGSGTRLTVV.

This rearrangement joins TRBV4-2 to TRBJ2-1; the D gene is possibly TRBD2 (6 bases). V was trimmed by 0 bases and J by 4 bases, leaving 16 bases between them. This CDR3 spans 17 amino acids. The germline V gene encodes CDR1 LGHNA and CDR2 YNFKEQ. The CDR3 here is CASSQEGTGVGYNEQFF. In nucleotides, the CDR3 is TGTGCCAGCAGCCAAGAAGGCACGGGAGTGGGTTACAATGAGCAGTTCTTC.

The chain recombines TRBV6-6 with TRBJ2-1; 7 bases are shared with TRBD2. Looked up from germline, CDR1 is MNHNY and CDR2 is SVGAGI (reference sequence). With V trimmed by 5 bases and J by 9 bases, 7 bases remained unmatched. The CDR3 has 13 amino acids. The CDR3 reads CASSSWTRSEQFF. The CDR3 DNA reads TGTGCCAGCAGTAGTTGGACTAGAAGTGAGCAGTTCTTC.